This record concerns one T cell receptor (beta chain) sequence. Its antigen is not known. This sample stems from a study of response to subunit inactivated influenza vaccine. Study observations and caveats: The authors suggested that few new T cells are recruited per seasonal influenza vaccination.

MiXCR, applied by TCRdb to the RT-PCR reads, yields one record per CDR3 protein. The data show hundreds of thousands of distinct CDR3 sequences, over 9.5% seen once. V shed 5 bases and J 8 bases; nucleotides not matched to a gene: 17. CDR3 length: 16 amino acids. Germline V CDR1 and CDR2: MNHEY, SMNVEV (reference sequence). The sample was PBMCs from blood, taken about 6 weeks after vaccination. This sequence was found in a man aged 50-60 years who received an inactivated influenza vaccine. The chain is built from TRBV27 and TRBJ1-2; TRBD1 matches at 7 bases. The CDR3 region is CASSPNLTGRGGGYTF. CDR3 nucleotide sequence: TGTGCCAGCAGTCCGAATTTGACAGGGAGGGGAGGGGGCTACACCTTC.